Presented here are 14 T cell receptor beta chains from one specimen sequenced in a study of OX40 agonist ivuxolimab in advanced cancers. This table comes from immunoSEQ multiplex PCR, and its TCRdb copy is limited to in-frame clones, with some not included. Seen here are about 110,000 clones, approximately 90% observed once, and the top ten hold less than 0.35%. This sample comprised CD4+ or CD8+ T cells sorted from blood, obtained in a trial of the OX40 agonist ivuxolimab. The receptors shown here come from an adult with an advanced solid tumor such as melanoma, head and neck, liver or kidney cancer.

This clone was detected once. The J gene is TRBJ1-3, the V gene TRBV18; 7 bases map to TRBD1. CDR1 and CDR2 (germline): KGHSH, LQKENI. The CDR3 sequence is 15 residues long. Trimming removed 3 bases from V and 2 bases from J; junction bases left unmatched: 4. CDR3 sequence reads: CASSPGTATGNTIYF. CDR3 nucleotides: TGTGCCAGCTCACCCGGGACAGCAACTGGAAACACCATATATTTT. Looking up the rest from reference TRBV18 and TRBJ1-3 gives the full variable domain: NAGVMQNPRHLVRRRGQEARLRCSPMKGHSHVYWYRQLPEEGLKFMVYLQKENIIDESGMPKERFSAEFPKEGPSILRIQQVVRGDSAAYFCASSPGTATGNTIYFGEGSWLTVV.

The V call is TRBV4-1, the J call TRBJ2-7; no definite D call. The CDR3 totals 18 residues. V shed 1 base and J shed 4 bases, with 23 bases lying between them. CDR1 is MGHRA, CDR2 YSYEKL, per germline. The chain's CDR3 is CASSQVSGYRSTPYEQYF. The CDR3, as DNA: TGCGCCAGCAGCCAAGTATCGGGTTATAGGTCGACCCCTTACGAGCAGTACTTC.

A remark on this clone: Other DNA sequences in the sample encode the same CDR3. The J gene is TRBJ2-1, the V gene TRBV30; D gene ambiguous. V lost 3 bases, J lost 0 bases, and 12 bases lay in between. CDR1 is GTSNPN, CDR2 SVGIG, per germline (reference sequence). This CDR3 contains 15 residues. CDR3 nucleotides: TGTGCCTGGAGCGCTGGCGGTAGCTCCTACAATGAGCAGTTCTTC. It codes for CAWSAGGSSYNEQFF. Complete variable domain (other parts from reference TRBV30 and TRBJ2-1): SQTIHQWPATLVQPVGSPLSLECTVEGTSNPNLYWYRQAAGRGLQLLFYSVGIGQISSEVPQNLSASRPQDRQFILSSKKLLLSDSGFYLCAWSAGGSSYNEQFFGPGTRLTVL.

DNA of the CDR3: TGCGCCAGCAGCTTGGAGGGTATCAATCAGCCCCAGCATTTT. As protein: CASSLEGINQPQHF. The rearrangement joins TRBV5-1 to TRBJ1-5; D remains unclear. The CDR3 contains 14 residues. Trimming removed 0 bases from V and 3 bases from J, with 7 bases in between. Germline CDR1 SGHRS, CDR2 YFSETQ.

V usage is TRBV6-1 and J usage is TRBJ1-6; 9 positions match TRBD1. The germline V gene has CDR1 MNHNS and CDR2 SASEGT. Trimming removed 1 base from V and 6 bases from J; junction bases left unmatched: 1. The CDR3 contains 15 residues. The CDR3 region is CASSEGTGANSPLHF. The CDR3 DNA follows: TGTGCCAGCAGTGAAGGGACAGGGGCTAATTCACCCCTCCACTTT.

The DNA of the CDR3 is TGTGCCAGCAGTTATGGCAGGGCGGGTCGCGCTTTCTTT. Protein sequence: CASSYGRAGRAFF. The chain is built from TRBV6-5 and TRBJ1-1; TRBD1 is a possible D gene (5 bases). V shed 3 bases and J shed 11 bases, with 16 bases lying between them. CDR1 MNHEY and CDR2 SVGAGI come from the germline V gene. The CDR3 spans 13 residues.

The V gene is TRBV10-3, the J gene TRBJ1-2; D is possibly TRBD1 (5 bases). Trimming removed 10 bases at V and 7 bases at J, with 16 bases between. The CDR3 spans 12 residues. Per germline, CDR1 ENHRY and CDR2 SYGVKD. CDR3 sequence (DNA): TGTGCCACTGGGACGGGAATTCGTGGCTACACCTTC. It translates to CATGTGIRGYTF.

J is TRBJ2-5 and V is TRBV6-1; 8 positions agree with TRBD2. Looked up from germline, CDR1 is MNHNS and CDR2 is SASEGT. After removal of 8 bases from V and 5 bases from J, the junction contained 10 bases not matched to a gene. The CDR3 is 14 amino acids. As DNA, the CDR3 is TGTGCCAGCGTTTGGCGGGAGGTTCCGGAGACCCAGTACTTC. Its protein is CASVWREVPETQYF.

The chain employs TRBV5-1 and TRBJ1-1, with D perhaps matching TRBD1 (5 bases). V gave up 4 bases and J gave up 1 base, with 11 bases separating them. This CDR3 spans 14 amino acids. The germline CDR1 and CDR2 sequences are SGHRS and YFSETQ. The CDR3 is CASSADSTNTEAFF. CDR3 bases: TGCGCCAGCAGCGCCGACAGCACGAACACTGAAGCTTTCTTT.

The J gene is TRBJ1-1, the V gene TRBV4-2; D uncertain. V dropped 1 base and J dropped 2 bases, with 8 bases sitting between them. The CDR3 loop spans 14 amino acids. CDR1 LGHNA and CDR2 YNFKEQ come from the germline V gene. The CDR3 nucleotides are TGTGCCAGCAGCCAAGGTGGGAGTAACACTGAAGCTTTCTTT. This sequence encodes CASSQGGSNTEAFF.

The chain has TRBV29-1 and TRBJ2-7; no firm D call. CDR1 is SQVTM, CDR2 ANQGSEA, per germline. This CDR3 contains 15 residues. The V and J ends lost 8 bases and 5 bases respectively, with 25 bases between them. The CDR3 DNA reads TGCAGCACCCCGAAGCCCCAGTCCTCCGGCAACGAGCAGTACTTC. This codes for CSTPKPQSSGNEQYF.

V and J are TRBV5-6 and TRBJ1-4; TRBD1 is a possible D gene (5 bases). The CDR3 loop spans 17 amino acids. The germline V gene encodes CDR1 SGHDT and CDR2 YYEEEE. The germline V and J ends were trimmed by 4 bases and 3 bases, with 19 bases remaining between them. DNA of the CDR3: TGTGCCAGCAGCCATAAGAACCGACAGTTTCCTAATGAAAAACTGTTTTTT. Protein product: CASSHKNRQFPNEKLFF.

The chain combines TRBV6-6 with TRBJ1-5; the D is unclear. The CDR3 extends over 15 amino acids. V shed 0 bases and J shed 7 bases, with 13 bases lying between them. Looked up from germline, CDR1 is MNHNY and CDR2 is SVGAGI (reference sequence). CDR3 protein: CASSYSERRGQPQHF. The CDR3 DNA follows: TGTGCCAGCAGTTACTCCGAGAGGCGGGGACAGCCCCAGCATTTT.

This chain links TRBV4-3 with TRBJ2-5; D is unclear. The V gene's germline CDR1 is LGHNA and CDR2 YSLEER. The CDR3 length is 17 residues. V lost 0 bases, J lost 0 bases, and 14 bases lay in between. Here the CDR3 DNA reads TGCGCCAGCAGCCAAGATAGTAGCAGAGCTTACCAAGAGACCCAGTACTTC. Its protein product is CASSQDSSRAYQETQYF.